This T cell receptor (beta chain) is from a study of blood T cells in healthy people across ages. Roughly 10 milliliters of peripheral blood were drawn from each donor. A sample-barcoded 5' primer and a J-beta primer mix were used in a second PCR of about 7 to 12 cycles. TCRdb called the 5' RACE reads again in MiXCR, with one record for every CDR3 protein. The sample has 1.5 million to 2 million distinct CDR3 sequences, under 30% seen once. This CDR3 is 14 amino acids long. V lost 3 bases, J lost 5 bases, and 11 bases lay in between. Germline V lookup: CDR1 MDHEN, CDR2 SYDVKM. Worth noting for this clonotype: With a much larger clone just one base away, this may be a read error. The conserved closing phenylalanine or tryptophan is absent in this CDR3, likely reflecting a read error.

The clonotype was recovered from a woman aged 25 to 45 in good health. The chain carries TRBV28 and TRBJ1-5; the D is unclear. The sequencing input was blood. The CDR3 nucleotides read TGTGCCAGCAGTTTGCGAGCCCGACATCAGCCCCAGCATTGT. Amino acids: CASSLRARHQPQHC.